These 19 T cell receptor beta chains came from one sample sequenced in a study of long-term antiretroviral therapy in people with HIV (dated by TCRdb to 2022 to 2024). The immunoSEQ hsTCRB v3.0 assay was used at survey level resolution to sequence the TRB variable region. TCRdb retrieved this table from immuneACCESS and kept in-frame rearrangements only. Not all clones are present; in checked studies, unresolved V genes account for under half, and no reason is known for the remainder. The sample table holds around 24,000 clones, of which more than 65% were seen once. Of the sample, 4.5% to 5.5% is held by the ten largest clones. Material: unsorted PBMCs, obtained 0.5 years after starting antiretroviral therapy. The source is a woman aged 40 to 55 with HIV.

For the CDR3, the DNA is TGTGCCAGCTCACCTTACGGACAGGGTGGTGAAGCTTTCTTT. It yields the protein CASSPYGQGGEAFF. This chain links TRBV18 with TRBJ1-1, with 8 nucleotides matching TRBD1. Germline values: CDR1 KGHSH, CDR2 LQKENI. J gave up 7 bases and V 3 bases, and 7 bases lay outside the gene matches. The CDR3 loop spans 14 amino acids. The full variable domain, completed using reference TRBV18 and TRBJ1-1, is NAGVMQNPRHLVRRRGQEARLRCSPMKGHSHVYWYRQLPEEGLKFMVYLQKENIIDESGMPKERFSAEFPKEGPSILRIQQVVRGDSAAYFCASSPYGQGGEAFFGQGTRLTVV.

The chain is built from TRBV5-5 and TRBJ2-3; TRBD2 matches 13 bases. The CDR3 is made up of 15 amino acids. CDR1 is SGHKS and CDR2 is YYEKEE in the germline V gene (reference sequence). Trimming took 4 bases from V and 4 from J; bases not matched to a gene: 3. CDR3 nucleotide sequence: TGTGCCAGCAGCCGTACTAGCGGGGGGGCAGATACGCAGTATTTT. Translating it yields CASSRTSGGADTQYF.

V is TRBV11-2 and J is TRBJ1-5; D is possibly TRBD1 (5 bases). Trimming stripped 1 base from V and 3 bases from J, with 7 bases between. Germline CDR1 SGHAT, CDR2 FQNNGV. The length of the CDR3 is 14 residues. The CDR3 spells CASSLGGNNQPQHF. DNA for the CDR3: TGTGCCAGCAGCTTAGGGGGGAACAATCAGCCCCAGCATTTT.

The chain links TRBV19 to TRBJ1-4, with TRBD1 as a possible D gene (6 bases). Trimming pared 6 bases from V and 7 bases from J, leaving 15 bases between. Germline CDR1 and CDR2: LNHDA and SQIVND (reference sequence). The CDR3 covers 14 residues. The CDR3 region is CASSRRGIGEKLFF. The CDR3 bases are TGTGCCAGTAGCCGCAGGGGAATCGGTGAAAAACTGTTTTTT.

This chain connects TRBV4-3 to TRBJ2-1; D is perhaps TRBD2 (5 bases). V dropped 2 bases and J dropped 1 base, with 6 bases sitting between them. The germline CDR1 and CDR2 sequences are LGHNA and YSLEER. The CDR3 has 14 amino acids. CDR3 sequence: CASSQRGSYNEQFF. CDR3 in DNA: TGCGCCAGCAGCCAAAGAGGGTCCTACAATGAGCAGTTCTTC.

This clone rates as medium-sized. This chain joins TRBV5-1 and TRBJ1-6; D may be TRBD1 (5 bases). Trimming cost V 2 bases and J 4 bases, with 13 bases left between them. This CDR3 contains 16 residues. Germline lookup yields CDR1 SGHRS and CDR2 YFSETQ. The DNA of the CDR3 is TGCGCCAGCAGCTTAAACCGGGACGGATATAATTCACCCCTCCACTTT. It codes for CASSLNRDGYNSPLHF. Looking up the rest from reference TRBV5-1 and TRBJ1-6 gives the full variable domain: KAGVTQTPRYLIKTRGQQVTLSCSPISGHRSVSWYQQTPGQGLQFLFEYFSETQRNKGNFPGRFSGRQFSNSRSEMNVSTLELGDSALYLCASSLNRDGYNSPLHFGNGTRLTVT.

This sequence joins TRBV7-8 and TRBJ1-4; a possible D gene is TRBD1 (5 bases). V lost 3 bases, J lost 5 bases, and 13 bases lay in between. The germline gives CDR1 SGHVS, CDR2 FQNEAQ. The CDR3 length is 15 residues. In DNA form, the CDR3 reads TGTGCCAGCAGCTTCCACAGGACGCGAAATGAAAAACTGTTTTTT. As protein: CASSFHRTRNEKLFF.

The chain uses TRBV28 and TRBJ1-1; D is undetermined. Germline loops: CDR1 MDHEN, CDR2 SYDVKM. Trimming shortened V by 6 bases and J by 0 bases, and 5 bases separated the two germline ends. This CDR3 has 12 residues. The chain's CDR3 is CASRRLNTEAFF. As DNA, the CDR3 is TGTGCCAGCAGACGGTTGAACACTGAAGCTTTCTTT.

The CDR3 here is CSVLRIDTIYF. For the CDR3, the DNA is TGCAGCGTCCTCCGGATAGACACCATATATTTT. This chain uses TRBV29-1 with TRBJ1-3; D is unclear. Trimming stripped 6 bases from V and 8 bases from J, with 11 bases between. The germline V gene encodes CDR1 SQVTM and CDR2 ANQGSEA. This CDR3 has 11 residues.

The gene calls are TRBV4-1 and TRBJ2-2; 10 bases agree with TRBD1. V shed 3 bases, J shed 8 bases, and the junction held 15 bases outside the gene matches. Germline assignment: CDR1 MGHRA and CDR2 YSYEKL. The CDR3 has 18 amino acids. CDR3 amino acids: CASSHYAPGQGMGGELFF. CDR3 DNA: TGCGCCAGCAGCCATTACGCCCCGGGACAGGGGATGGGGGGGGAGCTGTTTTTT.

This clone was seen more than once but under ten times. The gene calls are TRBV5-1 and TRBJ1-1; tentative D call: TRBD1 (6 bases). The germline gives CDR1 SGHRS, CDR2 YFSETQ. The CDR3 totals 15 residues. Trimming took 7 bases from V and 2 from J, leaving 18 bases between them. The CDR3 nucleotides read TGCGCCAGCTCTATGTCCCAGGGGCCTAACACTGAAGCTTTCTTT. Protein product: CASSMSQGPNTEAFF.

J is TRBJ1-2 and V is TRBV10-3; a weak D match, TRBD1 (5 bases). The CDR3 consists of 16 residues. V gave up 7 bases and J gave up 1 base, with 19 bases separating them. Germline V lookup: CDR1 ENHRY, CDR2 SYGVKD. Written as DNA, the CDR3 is TGTGCCATCAACCCGGGACCGCGAGACCTTAACTATGGCTACACCTTC. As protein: CAINPGPRDLNYGYTF.

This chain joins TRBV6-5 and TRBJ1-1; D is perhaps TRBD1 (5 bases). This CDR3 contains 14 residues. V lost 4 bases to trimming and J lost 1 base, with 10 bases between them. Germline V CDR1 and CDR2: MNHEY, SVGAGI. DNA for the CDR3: TGTGCCAGCAGTTGGGGGGGTCCGAACACTGAAGCTTTCTTT. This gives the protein CASSWGGPNTEAFF.

The DNA for the CDR3 is TGTGCCAGCAGTGTGGGACAGCAAATCACAGATACGCAGTATTTT. Protein sequence: CASSVGQQITDTQYF. This chain uses TRBV2 with TRBJ2-3, with TRBD1 matching over 7 bases. Unmatched junction bases numbered 6, after V lost 4 bases and J lost 2 bases. This CDR3 is 15 amino acids long. Looked up from germline, CDR1 is SNHLY and CDR2 is FYNNEI.

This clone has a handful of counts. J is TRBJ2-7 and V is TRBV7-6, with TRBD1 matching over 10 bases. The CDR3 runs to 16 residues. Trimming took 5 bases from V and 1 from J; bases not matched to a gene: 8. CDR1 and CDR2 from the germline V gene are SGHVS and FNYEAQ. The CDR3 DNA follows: TGTGCCAGCAGCCCCAGAGGACAGGGGGATTCCTACGAGCAGTACTTC. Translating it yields CASSPRGQGDSYEQYF.

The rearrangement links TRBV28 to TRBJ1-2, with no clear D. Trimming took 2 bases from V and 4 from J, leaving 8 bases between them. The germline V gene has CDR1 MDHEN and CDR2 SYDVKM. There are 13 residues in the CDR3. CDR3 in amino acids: CASSLQAAYGYTF. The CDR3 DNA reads TGTGCCAGCAGTTTACAGGCTGCCTATGGCTACACCTTC.

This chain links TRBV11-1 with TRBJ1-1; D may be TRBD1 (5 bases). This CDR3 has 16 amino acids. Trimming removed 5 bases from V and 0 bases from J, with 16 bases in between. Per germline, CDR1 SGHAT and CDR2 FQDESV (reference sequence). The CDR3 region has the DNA TGTGCCAGCAGCCCATGGGACGGATACATGAACACTGAAGCTTTCTTT. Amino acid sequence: CASSPWDGYMNTEAFF.

The CDR3 loop reads CASSPRGLSYGYTF. The CDR3 DNA follows: TGTGCCAGCTCCCCCAGGGGGCTGAGCTATGGCTACACCTTC. The chain carries TRBV18 and TRBJ1-2; the match to TRBD1 covers 8 bases. After removal of 6 bases from V and 4 bases from J, the junction contained 7 bases not matched to a gene. Germline-derived CDR1 and CDR2 are KGHSH and LQKENI. The CDR3 has 14 amino acids.

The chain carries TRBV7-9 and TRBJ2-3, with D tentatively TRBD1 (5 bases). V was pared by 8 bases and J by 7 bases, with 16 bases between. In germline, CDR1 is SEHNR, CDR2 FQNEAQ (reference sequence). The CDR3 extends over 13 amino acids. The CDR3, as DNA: TGTGCCAGCCGAAGGGGCCTGGGAAATACGCAGTATTTT. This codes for CASRRGLGNTQYF.